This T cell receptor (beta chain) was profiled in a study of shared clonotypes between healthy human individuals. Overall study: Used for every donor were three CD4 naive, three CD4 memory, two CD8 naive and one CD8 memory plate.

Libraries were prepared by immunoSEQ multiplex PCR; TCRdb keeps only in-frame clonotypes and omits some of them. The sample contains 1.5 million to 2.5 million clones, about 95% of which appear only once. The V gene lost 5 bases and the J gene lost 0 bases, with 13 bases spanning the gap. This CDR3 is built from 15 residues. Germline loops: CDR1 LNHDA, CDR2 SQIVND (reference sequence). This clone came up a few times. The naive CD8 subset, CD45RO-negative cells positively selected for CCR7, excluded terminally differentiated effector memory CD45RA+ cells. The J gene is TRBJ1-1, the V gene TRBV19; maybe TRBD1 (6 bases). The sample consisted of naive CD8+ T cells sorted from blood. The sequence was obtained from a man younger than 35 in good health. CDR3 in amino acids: CASSLGGQLNTEAFF. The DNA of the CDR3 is TGTGCCAGTAGTCTCGGGGGGCAGTTGAACACTGAAGCTTTCTTT.